What follows are 16 T cell receptor beta chains derived from one specimen sequenced in a study of shared clonotypes between healthy human individuals. Here immunoSEQ multiplex PCR was the method, and the copy in TCRdb shows in-frame clones only, minus some. Of roughly 2.1 million clones in the sample, more than 85% were seen once. Positively selected for CCR7, the CD45RO-negative cells used as naive CD8 cells excluded terminally differentiated effector memory CD45RA+ cells. The source material was naive CD8+ T cells from PBMCs. Source of these receptors: a man younger than 35 in good health. Some clones in this sample may be carry-over from other donors' samples.

The chain joins TRBV7-2 to TRBJ2-1; 10 positions agree with TRBD2. With 7 bases clipped from V and 10 bases from J, the junction kept 10 bases outside the gene matches. Germline assignment: CDR1 SGHTA and CDR2 FQGNSA. The CDR3 extends over 14 amino acids. The CDR3 is CASNREREGREQFF. The DNA for the CDR3 is TGTGCCAGCAACCGAGAGCGGGAGGGCAGGGAGCAGTTCTTC. The complete variable domain, with remaining parts taken from reference TRBV7-2 and TRBJ2-1, reads GAGVSQSPSNKVTEKGKDVELRCDPISGHTALYWYRQSLGQGLEFLIYFQGNSAPDKSGLPSDRFSAERTGGSVSTLTIQRTQQEDSAVYLCASNREREGREQFFGPGTRLTVL.

Comments on this clone: Within the sample, other DNA sequences also encode this same CDR3. The chain employs TRBV2 and TRBJ2-7; D not certain. The CDR3 is 12 amino acids. Looked up from germline, CDR1 is SNHLY and CDR2 is FYNNEI. Trimming took off 3 bases at V and 3 bases at J, with 6 bases between the two ends. CDR3 DNA: TGTGCCAGCAGTGATCGTAACTACGAGCAGTACTTC. Amino acids: CASSDRNYEQYF.

V is TRBV6-1 and J is TRBJ2-7, with a possible D match to TRBD2 (5 bases). The CDR3 is 15 amino acids. Germline CDR1 reads MNHNS; CDR2 reads SASEGT. V lost 3 bases and J lost 1, with 13 bases in between. As DNA, the CDR3 is TGTGCCAGCAGTGAGTTCGGGGTAGGGTCCTACGAGCAGTACTTC. It encodes CASSEFGVGSYEQYF.

The chain employs TRBV6-1 and TRBJ2-7; the match to TRBD1 covers 7 bases. V was clipped by 3 bases and J by 1 base; unmatched bases: 6. The CDR3 totals 15 residues. CDR1 is MNHNS, CDR2 SASEGT, per germline. As DNA, the CDR3 is TGTGCCAGCAGTGATAGTTGGGACAGTTCCTACGAGCAGTACTTC. It specifies CASSDSWDSSYEQYF.

The chain recombines TRBV23-1 with TRBJ2-1; unclear D gene. TRBV23-1 is annotated as an ORF whose role is uncertain. The V end lost 2 bases, the J end lost 5 bases, and 19 bases lay between the germline ends. This CDR3 has 17 amino acids. The CDR3 sequence: CASSQDLPKKGNNEQFF. In DNA form, the CDR3 reads TGCGCCAGCAGTCAAGATCTCCCGAAAAAAGGGAACAATGAGCAGTTCTTC.

V and J are TRBV6-5 and TRBJ2-5, with a tentative D call TRBD2 (5 bases). Germline lookup yields CDR1 MNHEY and CDR2 SVGAGI. The CDR3 has 15 amino acids. V was cut by 5 bases and J by 5 bases, with 18 bases left in between. The CDR3 spells CASSVTREIRETQYF. The CDR3 DNA sequence: TGTGCCAGCAGTGTAACAAGGGAGATTCGGGAGACCCAGTACTTC.

As to this clone: The same CDR3 arises from other DNA sequences in this sample as well. J is TRBJ2-2 and V is TRBV27; D is unresolved. There are 14 residues in the CDR3. V dropped 2 bases and J dropped 0 bases, with 4 bases sitting between them. CDR1 and CDR2 (germline): MNHEY, SMNVEV (reference sequence). CDR3 coding DNA: TGTGCCAGCAGTTTACTATCGAACACCGGGGAGCTGTTTTTT. It specifies CASSLLSNTGELFF.

The chain has TRBV5-1 and TRBJ2-3; tentative D call: TRBD1 (7 bases). CDR3 length: 16 amino acids. Germline lookup yields CDR1 SGHRS and CDR2 YFSETQ. The ends were cut back, 0 bases at V and 2 bases at J, with 13 bases in the middle. CDR3 amino acids: CASSLGTGGTTDTQYF. DNA of the CDR3: TGCGCCAGCAGCTTGGGGACAGGAGGGACCACAGATACGCAGTATTTT.

This clone came up a few times. The rearrangement joins TRBV6-1 to TRBJ2-1, with D perhaps matching TRBD1 (5 bases). CDR3 length: 14 residues. V lost 7 bases and J 1 base, leaving 11 bases between the germline ends. The germline CDR1 and CDR2 sequences are MNHNS and SASEGT. DNA for the CDR3: TGTGCCAGCATGAGGACACGGTCCTACAATGAGCAGTTCTTC. It is translated as CASMRTRSYNEQFF.

The J gene is TRBJ2-7, the V gene TRBV27; 7 nucleotides align to TRBD1. The trim removed 6 bases at V and 3 bases at J, leaving 5 bases unmatched. This CDR3 contains 13 residues. The germline V gene encodes CDR1 MNHEY and CDR2 SMNVEV (reference sequence). The CDR3 region is CASSDRQGYEQYF. The CDR3 DNA reads TGTGCCAGCAGCGACCGACAGGGCTACGAGCAGTACTTC.

The chain is built from TRBV19 and TRBJ2-7; D unresolved. Looked up from germline, CDR1 is LNHDA and CDR2 is SQIVND (reference sequence). The CDR3 sequence is 15 residues long. The V and J ends lost 2 bases and 3 bases respectively, with 14 bases between them. For the CDR3, the DNA is TGTGCCAGTAGTATATTTTTGGGAACGAGCTACGAGCAGTACTTC. This gives the protein CASSIFLGTSYEQYF.

Note on this clone: This CDR3 is also generated by other DNA sequences in the sample. The chain links TRBV7-9 to TRBJ2-1; 14 bases match TRBD2. J lost 8 bases, V lost 5 bases, and 5 bases had no gene match. The CDR3 consists of 15 residues. CDR1 is SEHNR, CDR2 FQNEAQ, per germline (reference sequence). This CDR3 is CASSPGTSGSDEQFF. In DNA form, the CDR3 reads TGTGCCAGCAGCCCCGGGACTAGCGGGAGCGATGAGCAGTTCTTC.

On this clone itself: In the same sample, other DNA sequences code for this CDR3. The CDR3 region is CASSPGLAGYNEQFF. The DNA for the CDR3 is TGTGCCAGCAGCCCGGGACTAGCGGGTTACAATGAGCAGTTCTTC. The rearrangement links TRBV6-4 to TRBJ2-1, with 12 bases lining up with TRBD2. From germline, CDR1 is MRHNA and CDR2 SNTAGT. The V gene end was trimmed by 6 bases and the J gene end by 4 bases; junction bases not matched to a gene: 4. This CDR3 spans 15 amino acids.

V and J are TRBV18 and TRBJ2-7; the D gene could be TRBD1 or TRBD2 (5 bases each). The length of the CDR3 is 15 residues. CDR1 is KGHSH and CDR2 is LQKENI in the germline V gene. V lost 4 bases, J lost 0 bases, and 13 bases lay in between. This CDR3 is CASSHPAGSSYEQYF. In DNA, the CDR3 is TGTGCCAGCTCACACCCGGCAGGGAGCTCCTACGAGCAGTACTTC.

The V call is TRBV18, the J call TRBJ1-2; the match to TRBD1 covers 9 bases. The germline V gene encodes CDR1 KGHSH and CDR2 LQKENI. The J segment lost 2 bases and the V segment lost 3 bases, leaving 4 bases of the junction unmatched. There are 15 residues in the CDR3. CDR3 protein: CASSPVTGGNYGYTF. As DNA, the CDR3 is TGTGCCAGCTCACCGGTGACAGGGGGGAACTATGGCTACACCTTC.

This chain uses TRBV30 with TRBJ1-3; maybe TRBD1 (5 bases). Germline V CDR1 and CDR2: GTSNPN, SVGIG (reference sequence). Trimming cost V 2 bases and J 0 bases, with 8 bases left between them. The length of the CDR3 is 14 residues. DNA for the CDR3: TGTGCCTGGAGTTGGGGGAGCTCTGGAAACACCATATATTTT. Protein sequence: CAWSWGSSGNTIYF. Together with reference TRBV30 and TRBJ1-3, the CDR3 gives the full variable domain: SQTIHQWPATLVQPVGSPLSLECTVEGTSNPNLYWYRQAAGRGLQLLFYSVGIGQISSEVPQNLSASRPQDRQFILSSKKLLLSDSGFYLCAWSWGSSGNTIYFGEGSWLTVV.